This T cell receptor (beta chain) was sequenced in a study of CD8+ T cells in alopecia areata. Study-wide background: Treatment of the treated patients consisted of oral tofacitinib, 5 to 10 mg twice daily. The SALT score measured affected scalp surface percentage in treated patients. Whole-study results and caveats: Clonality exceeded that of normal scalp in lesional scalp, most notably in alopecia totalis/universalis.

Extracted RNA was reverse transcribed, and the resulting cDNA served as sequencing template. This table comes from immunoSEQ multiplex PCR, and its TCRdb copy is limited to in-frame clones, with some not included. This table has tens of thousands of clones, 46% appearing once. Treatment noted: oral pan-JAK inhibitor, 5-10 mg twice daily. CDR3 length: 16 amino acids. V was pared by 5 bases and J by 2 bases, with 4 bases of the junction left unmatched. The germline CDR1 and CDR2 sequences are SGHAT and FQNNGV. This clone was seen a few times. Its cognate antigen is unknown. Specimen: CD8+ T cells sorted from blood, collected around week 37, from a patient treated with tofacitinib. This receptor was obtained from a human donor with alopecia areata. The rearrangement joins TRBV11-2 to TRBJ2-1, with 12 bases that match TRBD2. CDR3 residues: CASSARLAGAYNEQFF. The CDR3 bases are TGTGCCAGCAGCGCAAGACTAGCGGGAGCCTACAATGAGCAGTTCTTC.